The text below deals with one T cell receptor (beta chain). The antigen is unknown. Other nucleotide sequences in the sample specify the same CDR3. With 6 bases clipped from V and 1 base from J, the junction kept 3 bases outside the gene matches. CDR1 and CDR2 (germline): MNHEY, SMNVEV (reference sequence). The CDR3 covers 14 residues. Busulfan-fludarabine conditioning, marrow transplant, and cyclophosphamide on days +3 and +4 were administered. The sample is drawn from a study of T cells after posttransplantation cyclophosphamide. Study observations and caveats: Donor CD8+ memory clones often dominated recipient blood repertoires at later times. After PTCy, TRB diversity resembled that of CNI/methotrexate controls. TRB overlap between skin or GI tissue T cells and blood was limited.

The table came from immunoSEQ multiplex PCR; TCRdb's copy has only in-frame clones and leaves some out. The sample yields tens of thousands of clones, 86% seen once. This chain connects TRBV27 to TRBJ2-7; 10 bases agree with TRBD1. The sample here was PBMCs, taken after allogeneic stem cell transplant with posttransplant cyclophosphamide. The TCR comes from a female patient younger than 45 who received an allogeneic stem cell transplant from an unrelated donor, was CMV-positive, and had no GVHD. The T cells may partly be graft donor cells. The CDR3 nucleotides read TGTGCCAGCAGCCGGACAGGGGGGTCCTACGAGCAGTACTTC. It encodes CASSRTGGSYEQYF.